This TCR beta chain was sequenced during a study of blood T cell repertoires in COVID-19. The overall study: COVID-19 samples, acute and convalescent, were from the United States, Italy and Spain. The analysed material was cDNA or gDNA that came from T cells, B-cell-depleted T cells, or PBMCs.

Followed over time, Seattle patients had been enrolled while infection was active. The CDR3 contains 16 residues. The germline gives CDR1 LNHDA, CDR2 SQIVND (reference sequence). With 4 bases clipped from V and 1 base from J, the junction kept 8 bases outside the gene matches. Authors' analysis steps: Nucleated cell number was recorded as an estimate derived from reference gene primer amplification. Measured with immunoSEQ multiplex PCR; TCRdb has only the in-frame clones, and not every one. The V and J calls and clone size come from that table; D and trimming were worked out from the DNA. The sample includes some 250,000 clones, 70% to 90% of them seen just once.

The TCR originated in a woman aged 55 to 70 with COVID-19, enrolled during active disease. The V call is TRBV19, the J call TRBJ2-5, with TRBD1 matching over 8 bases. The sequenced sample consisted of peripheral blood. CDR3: CASSSGTGRVQETQYF. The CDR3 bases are TGTGCCAGTAGTAGCGGGACAGGACGCGTCCAAGAGACCCAGTACTTC. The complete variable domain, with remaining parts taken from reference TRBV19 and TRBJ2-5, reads DGGITQSPKYLFRKEGQNVTLSCEQNLNHDAMYWYRQDPGQGLRLIYYSQIVNDFQKGDIAEGYSVSREKKESFPLTVTSAQKNPTAFYLCASSSGTGRVQETQYFGPGTRLLVL.